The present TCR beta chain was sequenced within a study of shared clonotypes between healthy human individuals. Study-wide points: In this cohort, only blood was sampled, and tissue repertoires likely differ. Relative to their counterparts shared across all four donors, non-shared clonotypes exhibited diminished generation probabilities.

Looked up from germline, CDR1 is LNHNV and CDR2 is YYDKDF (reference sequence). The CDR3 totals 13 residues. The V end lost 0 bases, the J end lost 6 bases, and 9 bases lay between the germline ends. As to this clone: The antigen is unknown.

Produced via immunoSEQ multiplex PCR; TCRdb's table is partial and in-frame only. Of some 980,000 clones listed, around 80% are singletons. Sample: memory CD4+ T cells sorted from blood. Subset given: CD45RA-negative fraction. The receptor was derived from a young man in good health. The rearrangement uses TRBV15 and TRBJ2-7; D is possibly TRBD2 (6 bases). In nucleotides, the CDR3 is TGTGCCACCAGCAGAGACGGGAGCCGCGAGCAGTACTTC. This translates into CATSRDGSREQYF.